This T cell receptor (beta chain) appears in the sequencing data of a study of cytotoxic CD8 clonotypes in ibrutinib-treated CLL. CDR1 and CDR2 (germline): MDHEN, SYDVKM. The CDR3 contains 13 residues. J gave up 4 bases and V 6 bases, and 5 bases lay outside the gene matches. Profiling relied on immunoSEQ multiplex PCR, and the TCRdb table lists in-frame clones only, not all of them. The data hold roughly 49,000 clones, with roughly 85% observed a single time. Sequences were derived from PBMCs, sampled after 24 months of ibrutinib treatment. The chain couples TRBV28 to TRBJ1-1; 7 bases line up with TRBD1. The clonotype comes from a human donor with chronic lymphocytic leukemia. CDR3 nucleotides: TGTGCCAGCAGACGACAGGGTTTCACTGAAGCTTTCTTT. This codes for CASRRQGFTEAFF.